This entry lists 20 T cell receptor beta chains sequenced from one sample in a study of CD8+CD57+ T cells in acquired aplastic anemia. Patients who underwent sequencing had shown CD8+CD57+ cell expansion by flow cytometry. Genomic DNA served as template for TCR beta VDJ and CDR3 profiling. From the reads, TCRdb called clonotypes with MiXCR, one entry per CDR3 protein. The sample records 190,000 or so distinct CDR3 sequences, under 50% being singletons. Input material: sorted CD4+, CD8+, or CD8+CD57+ T cells (not recorded which) from PBMCs. These receptors were obtained from a human donor with aplastic anemia.

This chain links TRBV24-1 with TRBJ2-3, with 9 positions matching TRBD2. The CDR3 contains 17 residues. Trimming at V came to 4 bases and at J to 0 bases, leaving 7 bases not matched to a gene. Germline assignment: CDR1 KGHDR and CDR2 SFDVKD. Written as DNA, the CDR3 is TGTGCCACCAGTGACCAAAGACTAGCGGCTAGCACAGATACGCAGTATTTT. Translation: CATSDQRLAASTDTQYF.

The chain joins TRBV10-3 to TRBJ2-1; D is uncertain. Trimming took 2 bases from V and 0 from J, leaving 14 bases between them. Germline V gives CDR1 ENHRY, CDR2 SYGVKD. The CDR3 has 17 amino acids. This chain's CDR3 is CAISESVQASSYNEQFF. The CDR3 DNA reads TGTGCCATCAGTGAGAGTGTTCAGGCAAGCTCCTACAATGAGCAGTTCTTC.

Remarks on this clonotype: It is likely a read error, because the conserved phenylalanine at the end of the CDR3 is missing. This chain links TRBV10-3 with TRBJ2-2; TRBD2 aligns across 8 bases. The CDR3 covers 15 residues. The germline CDR1 and CDR2 sequences are ENHRY and SYGVKD. The CDR3: CAASRLAGNTEELFL. CDR3 in DNA: TGTGCCGCGAGTAGGCTAGCGGGTAACACCGAGGAGCTGTTTCTT.

This clonotype was counted ten times or more. V is TRBV7-3 and J is TRBJ2-3, with 9 positions matching TRBD1. The CDR3 covers 15 residues. V shed 5 bases, J shed 6 bases, and the junction held 9 bases outside the gene matches. Germline V lookup: CDR1 SGHTA, CDR2 FQGTGA. The DNA of the CDR3 is TGTGCCAGCAGCCCCTGGGGACAGGGAGGCGATACGCAGTATTTT. Translating it yields CASSPWGQGGDTQYF.

The V and J genes are TRBV9 and TRBJ2-2; 10 bases agree with TRBD2. The CDR3 covers 16 residues. The germline CDR1 and CDR2 sequences are SGDLS and YYNGEE. V shed 0 bases and J 5 bases; nucleotides not matched to a gene: 4. The CDR3 sequence is CASSVASGGFTGELFF. As DNA, the CDR3 is TGTGCCAGCAGCGTAGCTAGCGGGGGATTTACCGGGGAGCTGTTTTTT.

The chain combines TRBV19 with TRBJ1-2; D is uncertain. This CDR3 is built from 11 residues. CDR1 LNHDA and CDR2 SQIVND come from the germline V gene (reference sequence). The V and J ends lost 6 bases and 10 bases respectively, with 12 bases between them. CDR3 in amino acids: CASRGLADYTF. The CDR3 region has the DNA TGTGCCAGTAGAGGGCTAGCGGACTACACCTTC.

This clonotype was seen repeatedly, ten times or more. The genes are TRBV11-2 and TRBJ2-7, with 7 positions matching TRBD2. CDR1 is SGHAT and CDR2 is FQNNGV in the germline V gene. The CDR3 length is 17 residues. V was clipped by 1 base and J by 1 base; unmatched bases: 10. The CDR3 nucleotides read TGTGCCAGCAGCTTAGGAGCCAGCGGGATGTTTTCCTACGAGCAGTACTTC. Translated: CASSLGASGMFSYEQYF.

This clonotype was recorded many times. The gene calls are TRBV24-1 and TRBJ2-5; TRBD1 might be the D (6 bases). Trimming took off 5 bases at V and 5 bases at J, with 23 bases between the two ends. Germline assignment: CDR1 KGHDR and CDR2 SFDVKD. This CDR3 is built from 17 residues. The CDR3 bases are TGTGCCACCAGTGGCTCCTCCAAAGACAGGATATCGGAGACCCAGTACTTC. Translation gives CATSGSSKDRISETQYF.

The chain couples TRBV2 to TRBJ2-2, with TRBD1 as a possible D gene (7 bases). The germline CDR1 and CDR2 sequences are SNHLY and FYNNEI. This CDR3 has 14 amino acids. The ends were cut back, 7 bases at V and 1 base at J, with 10 bases in the middle. CDR3 in amino acids: CASTGGGNTGELFF. CDR3 DNA sequence: TGTGCCAGCACAGGGGGAGGGAACACCGGGGAGCTGTTTTTT.

The V and J genes are TRBV15 and TRBJ2-7; D may be TRBD1 or TRBD2 (5 bases each). Between the trimmed V and J ends, which lost 0 bases and 2 bases, there was a span of 14 bases. The V gene's germline CDR1 is LNHNV and CDR2 YYDKDF (reference sequence). This CDR3 is built from 16 residues. This CDR3 reads CATSRDRGGTPYEQYF. DNA of the CDR3: TGTGCCACCAGCAGAGATCGGGGCGGTACCCCCTACGAGCAGTACTTC.

Of note for this clonotype: This clone may be a read error of a much larger clone one base away. The V gene is TRBV19, the J gene TRBJ2-7, with unresolved D. This CDR3 comprises 13 residues. Germline loops: CDR1 LNHDA, CDR2 SQIVND (reference sequence). Trimming took 9 bases from V and 5 from J, leaving 17 bases between them. CDR3 in DNA: TGTGCCAGCAGCCATGGGTGTACCAACGAGCAGTACTTC. It translates to CASSHGCTNEQYF.

This clonotype was picked up many times. The V and J genes are TRBV6-5 and TRBJ1-1; D is uncertain. The CDR3 consists of 14 residues. Trimming left V 6 bases short and J 0 bases short, with 11 bases between. Germline loops: CDR1 MNHEY, CDR2 SVGAGI. CDR3 in amino acids: CASRVDGMNTEAFF. The CDR3 coding sequence is TGTGCCAGCAGAGTGGACGGTATGAACACTGAAGCTTTCTTT.

In its sample, this clonotype was seen a few times. The chain recombines TRBV29-1 with TRBJ1-1; D not resolved. V lost 0 bases, J lost 2 bases, and 4 bases lay in between. CDR1 is SQVTM, CDR2 ANQGSEA, per germline. The CDR3 runs 12 residues. The chain's CDR3 is CSVEEGNTEAFF. DNA for the CDR3: TGCAGCGTTGAAGAGGGAAACACTGAAGCTTTCTTT.

The chain is built from TRBV28 and TRBJ2-3; tentatively, D is TRBD2 (6 bases). Germline V gene data show CDR1 as MDHEN and CDR2 as SYDVKM. This CDR3 is 13 amino acids long. The V end was cut by 7 bases, the J end by 4 bases, with 12 bases between. The CDR3 DNA reads as TGTGCCAGCATCCCGGGAGTTCCAGATACGCAGTATTTT. Amino acid sequence: CASIPGVPDTQYF.

The V and J genes are TRBV10-3 and TRBJ1-5; D unresolved. Germline V lookup: CDR1 ENHRY, CDR2 SYGVKD. Trimming removed 2 bases from V and 8 bases from J, with 10 bases in between. The CDR3 runs to 13 residues. The CDR3 protein is CAISETTSEPQHF. The CDR3 DNA reads TGTGCCATCAGTGAGACTACTAGTGAGCCCCAGCATTTT.

Concerning this clonotype: The CDR3 carries no conserved terminal phenylalanine or tryptophan, so it likely arises from a read error. The CDR3 protein is CASRGDLREQYL. CDR3 nucleotide sequence: TGTGCCAGCAGGGGGGACCTCCGCGAGCAGTACCTC. The chain has TRBV7-2 and TRBJ2-7; D might be TRBD1 or TRBD2, each matching 5 bases. V was cut by 6 bases and J by 6 bases, with 12 bases left in between. Germline assignment: CDR1 SGHTA and CDR2 FQGNSA. The CDR3 contains 12 residues.

As for this clonotype: A read error is possible here, since a much larger clone lies one base away. The conserved closing phenylalanine or tryptophan is absent in this CDR3, likely reflecting a read error. The V and J genes are TRBV7-2 and TRBJ1-1, with unresolved D. CDR3 length: 13 amino acids. The ends were cut back, 7 bases at V and 1 base at J, with 10 bases in the middle. CDR1 and CDR2 (germline): SGHTA, FQGNSA. CDR3 nucleotide sequence: TGTGCCAGCATCCGGACTGAGAACACTGAAGCTTTCTGT. Translation: CASIRTENTEAFC.

A note on this clonotype: A read error may be the cause here, since a much bigger clone is one base away. The gene calls are TRBV6-2 or TRBV6-3 and TRBJ2-3, with 11 bases matching TRBD1. Unmatched junction bases numbered 13, after V lost 7 bases and J lost 1 base. CDR3 size: 18 residues. Germline V lookup: CDR1 MNHEY, CDR2 SVGEGT. This CDR3 reads CASKLRPRTGGRTDTQYF. The CDR3 bases are TGTGCCAGCAAGTTACGACCCAGGACAGGGGGCCGCACAGATACGCAGTATTTT.

This clonotype showed up just a few times. This chain connects TRBV11-2 to TRBJ2-7; D could derive from TRBD1 or TRBD2 (5 bases each). Per the germline V gene, CDR1 is SGHAT and CDR2 is FQNNGV. The CDR3 is 16 amino acids. V lost 5 bases to trimming and J lost 0 bases, with 17 bases between them. The CDR3 protein is CASSLRSDGTSYEQYF. In DNA form, the CDR3 reads TGTGCCAGCAGCCTCCGTTCGGACGGGACCTCCTACGAGCAGTACTTC.

This chain uses TRBV3-1 with TRBJ2-3; 13 bases map to TRBD2. This CDR3 has 16 residues. Trimming at V came to 1 base and at J to 8 bases, leaving 6 bases not matched to a gene. Germline CDR1 is LGHDT and CDR2 is YNNKEL (reference sequence). The CDR3 here is CASSQGTSGSMITQYF. The CDR3, as DNA: TGTGCCAGCAGCCAAGGGACTAGCGGGAGTATGATTACGCAGTATTTT.